The rows below give T cell receptor beta chains drawn from one sample of a study of T cell responses to AZD1222 COVID-19 vaccine. Method: immunoSEQ multiplex PCR; TCRdb's copy keeps in-frame clones and lacks some. Among 100,000 to 150,000 clones, roughly nine tenths were seen once, and the ten largest hold approximately 4.5%. Specimen: peripheral blood, collected on day 0 of AZD1222 vaccination. The receptor set was obtained from an adult in good health. The CDR3 runs from the conserved cysteine through the conserved F or W. D genes are given only for firm matches. Size is omitted from some rows. Given values are once, few, many or a class for expanded clones.

>TRBV28|TRBJ1-5|.|once
TGTGCCAGCAGCCCGGATACCCTAAGGCAGCCCCAGCATTTT
CASSPDTLRQPQHF
>TRBV28|TRBJ1-5|.|once
TGTGCCAGCAGTCTACCTTCAGGTCAGCCCCAGCATTTT
CASSLPSGQPQHF
>TRBV19|TRBJ1-1|.|.
TGTGCCAGTAGCGACCTCACGCCAGGGAACACTGAAGCTTTCTTT
CASSDLTPGNTEAFF
>TRBV3-1/TRBV3-2|TRBJ1-4|.|.
TGTGCCAGCGGGAGACAGGTTGGTGAAAAACTGTTTTTT
CASGRQVGEKLFF
>TRBV6-5|TRBJ2-7|.|.
TGTGCCAGCAGCGAGGGACGGAGGCCCTACGAGCAGTACTTC
CASSEGRRPYEQYF
>TRBV19|TRBJ2-7|TRBD1|.
TGTGCCAGTAGTCCAAACCAGGGGGCCGCCTACGAGCAGTACTTC
CASSPNQGAAYEQYF
>TRBV24-1|TRBJ2-1|.|.
TGTGCCACCAGTTGGGGGCATTTGGATGAGCAGTTCTTC
CATSWGHLDEQFF
>TRBV7-8|TRBJ2-2|.|.
TGTGCCAGCAGCTTCTACGGGGGAGAGAACACCGGGGAGCTGTTTTTT
CASSFYGGENTGELFF
>TRBV7-8|TRBJ2-1|.|.
TGTGCCAGCAGGGAGGGGGGACTTGGCGGGAAGTTCTTC
CASREGGLGGKFF
>TRBV29-1|TRBJ1-4|.|.
TGCAGCGTTGAGGGGGTTCGAGAAAAACTGTTTTTT
CSVEGVREKLFF
>TRBV28|TRBJ2-1|.|.
TGTGCCAGCAGGATTGATAGCGGTAACAATGAGCAGTTCTTC
CASRIDSGNNEQFF
>TRBV13|TRBJ2-6|.|.
TGTGCCAGCCTCGACAGTGGGGCCAACGTCCTGACTTTC
CASLDSGANVLTF
>TRBV5-1|TRBJ2-7|.|.
TGCGCCAGCAGCTTGGATAGGGCCGAGCAGTACTTC
CASSLDRAEQYF
>TRBV2|TRBJ2-2|TRBD1|.
TGTGCCAGCTATCGGGGGACAGGGGGCTTGGTTGGGGAGCTGTTTTTT
CASYRGTGGLVGELFF
>TRBV7-2|TRBJ1-5|.|.
TGTGCCAGCAGCTTAAGCACCCAGCCCCAGCATTTT
CASSLSTQPQHF
>TRBV7-2|TRBJ1-6|.|.
TGTGCCAGCAGCTTAGTCAGGGATTCACCCCTCCACTTT
CASSLVRDSPLHF
>TRBV11-3|TRBJ2-3|.|.
TGTGCCAGCCCCCCTAGGGGCCAGAGCACAGATACGCAGTATTTT
CASPPRGQSTDTQYF
>TRBV5-1|TRBJ2-5|TRBD2|.
TGCGCCAGCAGCAAGGGGACTAGCGGGAGGAGGAGCGGTGAGACCCAGTACTTC
CASSKGTSGRRSGETQYF
>TRBV7-2|TRBJ2-4|TRBD2|.
TGTGCCAGCAGCTTAGTAGCGGGGGGCAAAAACATTCAGTACTTC
CASSLVAGGKNIQYF
>TRBV14|TRBJ2-7|TRBD2|.
TGTGCCAGCAGCCCTGATACTAGCGGGAGACGGGGCGAGCAGTACTTC
CASSPDTSGRRGEQYF
>TRBV6-6|TRBJ2-1|.|.
TGTGCCAGCCTTAGCTCCGACTCCTACAATGAGCAGTTCTTC
CASLSSDSYNEQFF
>TRBV30|TRBJ1-1|.|.
TGTGCCTGGACGCGGACGGTGAACACTGAAGCTTTCTTT
CAWTRTVNTEAFF
>TRBV6-1|TRBJ2-7|.|.
TGTGCCAGCAGTGAACCTGGGACCTACGAGCAGTACTTC
CASSEPGTYEQYF
>TRBV6-2/TRBV6-3|TRBJ2-3|TRBD2|.
TGTGCCAGCAGCCTAACTCCTCGGGGGGTGAGCACAGATACGCAGTATTTT
CASSLTPRGVSTDTQYF
>TRBV7-3|TRBJ2-1|.|.
TGTGCCAGCAGCTTAACAGAGTCGTCGGGAACCCACAATGAGCAGTTCTTC
CASSLTESSGTHNEQFF
>TRBV7-2|TRBJ2-6|.|.
TGTGCCAGCAGCCCACGGTTGTCTGGGGCCAACGTCCTGACTTTC
CASSPRLSGANVLTF
>TRBV2|TRBJ1-1|.|.
TGTGCCAGCAGTGAGGACACCCACACTGAAGCTTTCTTT
CASSEDTHTEAFF
>TRBV29-1|TRBJ2-5|TRBD1|.
TGCAGCGTTCCGGGACAGGGGGCTCGGTACCAAGAGACCCAGTACTTC
CSVPGQGARYQETQYF
>TRBV24-1|TRBJ2-1|.|.
TGTGCCACCTGCTCTGGGGACGCCCCCTACAATGAGCAGTTCTTC
CATCSGDAPYNEQFF
>TRBV18|TRBJ1-1|TRBD1|.
TGTGCCAGCTCACCAGGGACAGGGCTTGCCACTGAAGCTTTCTTT
CASSPGTGLATEAFF
>TRBV3-1/TRBV3-2|TRBJ2-2|.|.
TGTGCCAGCAGCCCGCGTGGGGGCTCGAACACCGGGGAGCTGTTTTTT
CASSPRGGSNTGELFF